One and the same sample provided the 18 T cell receptor beta chains below, sequenced in a study of T cell responses to AZD1222 COVID-19 vaccine. TCRdb keeps only in-frame clones here, not all; method: immunoSEQ multiplex PCR. The table shows 170,000 or so clones, with about nine tenths occurring only once. Sequencing used peripheral blood, obtained on day 0 of AZD1222 vaccination. Receptors originate from an adult in good health.

V gene TRBV20-1 combines with J gene TRBJ2-2, with D hard to call. With 3 bases removed from V and 4 bases from J, the gap between germline ends came to 12 bases. The germline gives CDR1 DFQATT, CDR2 SNEGSKA (reference sequence). The CDR3 extends over 14 amino acids. This CDR3 reads CSASSGFGTGELFF. The CDR3 coding sequence is TGCAGTGCTAGTTCCGGGTTCGGCACCGGGGAGCTGTTTTTT.

This clone was observed a single time. The V and J genes are TRBV5-6 and TRBJ1-3; TRBD1 might be the D (5 bases). Trimming left V 3 bases short and J 8 bases short, with 15 bases between. Germline assignment: CDR1 SGHDT and CDR2 YYEEEE. This CDR3 has 14 residues. The CDR3 here is CASSSVGAMDTIYF. CDR3 bases: TGTGCCAGCAGCTCCGTTGGGGCGATGGACACCATATATTTT.

The chain is built from TRBV19 and TRBJ1-2, with unresolved D. CDR3 size: 13 residues. Germline assignment: CDR1 LNHDA and CDR2 SQIVND (reference sequence). The ends were cut back, 2 bases at V and 8 bases at J, with 12 bases in the middle. The CDR3 sequence is CASSISGFEGYTF. The CDR3 region has the DNA TGTGCCAGTAGTATATCAGGCTTTGAAGGCTACACCTTC.

V is TRBV5-4 and J is TRBJ1-1; D is possibly TRBD1 (5 bases). With 6 bases removed from V and 4 bases from J, the gap between germline ends came to 10 bases. CDR3 length: 12 residues. Looked up from germline, CDR1 is SGHNT and CDR2 is YYREEE (reference sequence). CDR3 sequence reads: CASTTGGTEAFF. CDR3 bases: TGTGCCAGCACCACGGGGGGCACTGAAGCTTTCTTT. Looking up the rest from reference TRBV5-4 and TRBJ1-1 gives the full variable domain: ETGVTQSPTHLIKTRGQQVTLRCSSQSGHNTVSWYQQALGQGPQFIFQYYREEENGRGNFPPRFSGLQFPNYSSELNVNALELDDSALYLCASTTGGTEAFFGQGTRLTVV.

The V and J genes are TRBV9 and TRBJ1-2, with 7 bases fitting TRBD1. V gave up 0 bases and J gave up 3 bases; unmatched junction bases: 5. CDR1 SGDLS and CDR2 YYNGEE come from the germline V gene. The CDR3 has 15 residues. The CDR3 coding sequence is TGTGCCAGCAGCGTAGGAACAGGGGCGGACTATGGCTACACCTTC. Its protein product is CASSVGTGADYGYTF.

The chain couples TRBV2 to TRBJ1-5; TRBD1 matches 8 bases. Trimming at V came to 4 bases and at J to 1 base, leaving 3 bases not matched to a gene. The V gene's germline CDR1 is SNHLY and CDR2 FYNNEI. The CDR3 has 15 amino acids. In DNA form, the CDR3 reads TGTGCCAGCAGTGGAAACAGGGGGAGCAATCAGCCCCAGCATTTT. Amino acid sequence: CASSGNRGSNQPQHF.

The chain joins TRBV5-5 to TRBJ2-7; D perhaps matches TRBD1 (7 bases). Germline V gives CDR1 SGHKS, CDR2 YYEKEE (reference sequence). This CDR3 is built from 15 residues. V lost 0 bases, J lost 1 base, and 11 bases lay in between. The CDR3 region has the DNA TGTGCCAGCAGCTTGGCCCCAGGGGGGTCCTACGAGCAGTACTTC. This sequence encodes CASSLAPGGSYEQYF.

The chain is built from TRBV2 and TRBJ1-1, with 8 bases matching TRBD1. This CDR3 region has 14 residues. Germline V lookup: CDR1 SNHLY, CDR2 FYNNEI. Trimming removed 8 bases from V and 6 bases from J; junction bases left unmatched: 11. CDR3 sequence reads: CASSRVLQGAEAFF. CDR3 coding DNA: TGTGCCAGCTCCCGCGTCCTACAGGGGGCTGAAGCTTTCTTT.

This clone was seen a handful of times. The chain employs TRBV28 and TRBJ1-2; D might be TRBD1 (6 bases). Per germline, CDR1 MDHEN and CDR2 SYDVKM. The CDR3 totals 14 residues. Trimming took off 3 bases at V and 5 bases at J, with 13 bases between the two ends. In nucleotides, the CDR3 is TGTGCCAGCAGTTTGTCCGATCAGGGGTATGGCTACACCTTC. Encoded protein: CASSLSDQGYGYTF.

The chain links TRBV5-1 to TRBJ1-2; 7 nucleotides line up with TRBD1. This CDR3 region has 15 residues. Per the germline V gene, CDR1 is SGHRS and CDR2 is YFSETQ. J lost 2 bases, V lost 4 bases, and 8 bases had no gene match. CDR3 loop: CASSIETGYNYGYTF. Written as DNA, the CDR3 is TGCGCCAGCAGCATCGAGACAGGGTACAACTATGGCTACACCTTC.

This rearrangement joins TRBV5-8 to TRBJ1-1; D perhaps matches TRBD1 (6 bases). CDR1 and CDR2 (germline): SGHTS, YDEGEE. The CDR3 covers 14 residues. V was trimmed by 4 bases and J by 1 base, leaving 11 bases between them. The CDR3 DNA follows: TGTGCCAGCAGCGCAGGACAGACGAACACTGAAGCTTTCTTT. Translating gives CASSAGQTNTEAFF.

This sequence joins TRBV7-9 and TRBJ2-1; 11 bases match TRBD2. V shed 5 bases and J 4 bases; nucleotides not matched to a gene: 7. CDR1 and CDR2 from the germline V gene are SEHNR and FQNEAQ (reference sequence). The CDR3 spans 16 residues. CDR3 protein: CASSPRLAGTYNEQFF. Written as DNA, the CDR3 is TGTGCCAGCAGCCCCCGACTAGCGGGGACTTACAATGAGCAGTTCTTC.

This chain connects TRBV27 to TRBJ1-2; D gene uncertain. Trimming pared 0 bases from V and 7 bases from J, leaving 12 bases between. Germline lookup yields CDR1 MNHEY and CDR2 SMNVEV (reference sequence). The CDR3 runs to 14 residues. The CDR3 DNA reads TGTGCCAGCAGTTTATCCTGGGGATCTGGTGGCTACACCTTC. This gives the protein CASSLSWGSGGYTF.

This chain connects TRBV5-8 to TRBJ2-3; D is unclear. Germline V lookup: CDR1 SGHTS, CDR2 YDEGEE. The germline V and J ends were trimmed by 2 bases and 3 bases, with 16 bases remaining between them. This CDR3 region has 16 residues. The CDR3 DNA follows: TGTGCCAGCAGCTTACTCCTTAGGGTCATAACAGATACGCAGTATTTT. Translated: CASSLLLRVITDTQYF.

This chain connects TRBV6-1 to TRBJ1-5, with TRBD1 matching over 7 bases. The CDR3 is made up of 14 amino acids. Germline V gene sequence: CDR1 MNHNS, CDR2 SASEGT. The V and J ends lost 2 bases and 6 bases, in that order; junction bases with no gene match: 4. The CDR3 region is CASSETGVGQPQHF. The CDR3 DNA reads TGTGCCAGCAGTGAAACAGGGGTAGGTCAGCCCCAGCATTTT.

This clone was recorded only once. V and J are TRBV5-5 and TRBJ1-4, with 7 bases matching TRBD1. V was pared by 4 bases and J by 8 bases, with 8 bases of the junction left unmatched. Germline V CDR1 and CDR2: SGHKS, YYEKEE (reference sequence). This CDR3 spans 14 amino acids. The CDR3 here is CASSTDRVQEKLFF. Here the CDR3 DNA reads TGTGCCAGCAGCACTGACAGGGTTCAGGAAAAACTGTTTTTT.

The V call is TRBV5-1, the J call TRBJ2-7; 8 nucleotides align to TRBD1. V was clipped by 1 base and J by 0 bases; unmatched bases: 6. The CDR3 loop spans 16 amino acids. The germline V gene has CDR1 SGHRS and CDR2 YFSETQ. The CDR3 sequence: CASSLNSGTGSYEQYF. CDR3 nucleotide sequence: TGCGCCAGCAGCTTGAATTCCGGGACAGGCTCCTACGAGCAGTACTTC. Looking up the rest from reference TRBV5-1 and TRBJ2-7 gives the full variable domain: KAGVTQTPRYLIKTRGQQVTLSCSPISGHRSVSWYQQTPGQGLQFLFEYFSETQRNKGNFPGRFSGRQFSNSRSEMNVSTLELGDSALYLCASSLNSGTGSYEQYFGPGTRLTVT.

The gene calls are TRBV11-2 and TRBJ2-7; D tentatively reads TRBD1 or TRBD2 (5 bases each). Between the trimmed V and J ends, which lost 1 base and 5 bases, there was a span of 18 bases. Germline CDR1 SGHAT, CDR2 FQNNGV. The CDR3 has 16 amino acids. The CDR3 DNA reads as TGTGCCAGCAGCTTAGCCTGGGGGACCGTTATCCACGAGCAGTACTTC. It is translated as CASSLAWGTVIHEQYF.